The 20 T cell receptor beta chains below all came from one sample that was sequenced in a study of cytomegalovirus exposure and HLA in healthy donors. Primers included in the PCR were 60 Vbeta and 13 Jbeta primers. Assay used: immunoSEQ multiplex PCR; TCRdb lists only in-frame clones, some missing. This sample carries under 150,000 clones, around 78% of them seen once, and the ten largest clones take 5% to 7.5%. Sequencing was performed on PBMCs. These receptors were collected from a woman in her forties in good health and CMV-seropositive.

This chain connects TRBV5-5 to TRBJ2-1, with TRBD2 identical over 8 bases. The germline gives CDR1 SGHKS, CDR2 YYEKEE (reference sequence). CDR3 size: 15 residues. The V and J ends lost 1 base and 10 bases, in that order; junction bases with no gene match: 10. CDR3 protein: CASSLLVGRAGEQFF. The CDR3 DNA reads TGTGCCAGCAGCTTGCTCGTCGGGAGGGCCGGGGAGCAGTTCTTC.

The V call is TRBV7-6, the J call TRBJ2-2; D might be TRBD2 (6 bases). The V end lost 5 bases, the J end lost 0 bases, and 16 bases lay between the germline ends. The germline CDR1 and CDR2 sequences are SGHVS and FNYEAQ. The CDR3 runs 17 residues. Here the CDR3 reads CASSKSGSTPNTGELFF. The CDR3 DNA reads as TGTGCCAGCAGCAAATCCGGGAGCACACCGAACACCGGGGAGCTGTTTTTT.

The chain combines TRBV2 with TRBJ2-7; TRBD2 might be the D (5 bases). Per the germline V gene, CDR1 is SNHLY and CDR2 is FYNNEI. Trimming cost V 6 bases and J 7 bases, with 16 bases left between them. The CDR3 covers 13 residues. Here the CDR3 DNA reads TGTGCCAGCAGCTTTTACAGCGGCGGGGAGCAGTACTTC. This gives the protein CASSFYSGGEQYF.

The CDR3 coding sequence is TGTGCCAGCAGTCAGGACAGGGATCTTGAAGCTTTCTTT. Its protein product is CASSQDRDLEAFF. This chain connects TRBV28 to TRBJ1-1; 8 bases fit TRBD1. Germline loops: CDR1 MDHEN, CDR2 SYDVKM. The CDR3 runs to 13 residues. Trimming at V came to 5 bases and at J to 7 bases, leaving 6 bases not matched to a gene.

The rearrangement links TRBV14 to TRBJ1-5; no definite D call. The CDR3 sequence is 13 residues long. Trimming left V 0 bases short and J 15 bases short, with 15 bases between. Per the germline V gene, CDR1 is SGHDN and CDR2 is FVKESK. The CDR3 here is CASSQDYTATPHF. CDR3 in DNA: TGTGCCAGCAGCCAAGATTATACAGCCACCCCGCATTTT.

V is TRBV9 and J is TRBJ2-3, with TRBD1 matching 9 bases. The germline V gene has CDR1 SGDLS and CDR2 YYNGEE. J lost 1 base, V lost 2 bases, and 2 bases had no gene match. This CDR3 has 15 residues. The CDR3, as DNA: TGTGCCAGCAGCGTGTACAGGGGGCGCACAGATACGCAGTATTTT. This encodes CASSVYRGRTDTQYF.

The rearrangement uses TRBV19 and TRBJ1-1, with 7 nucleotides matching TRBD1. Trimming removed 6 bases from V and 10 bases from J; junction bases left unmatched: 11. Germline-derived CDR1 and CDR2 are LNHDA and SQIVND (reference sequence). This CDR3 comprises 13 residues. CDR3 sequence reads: CASRPIAGGLAFF. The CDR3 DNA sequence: TGTGCCAGTAGGCCGATCGCAGGGGGTTTAGCTTTCTTT.

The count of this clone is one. In DNA form, the CDR3 reads TGTGCCACCCAGTACTACAATGAGCAGTTCTTC. Protein sequence: CATQYYNEQFF. V usage is TRBV2 and J usage is TRBJ2-1; D gene uncertain. V lost 10 bases, J lost 3 bases, and 7 bases lay in between. This CDR3 region has 11 residues. CDR1 is SNHLY and CDR2 is FYNNEI in the germline V gene.

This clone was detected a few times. DNA for the CDR3: TGCAGCGTTCCAAGACTAGCGGGACGAGAGACCCAGTACTTC. The encoded protein is CSVPRLAGRETQYF. The rearrangement links TRBV29-1 to TRBJ2-5, with 11 bases that match TRBD2. Trimming cost V 5 bases and J 4 bases; bases outside gene matches: 6. CDR3 size: 14 residues. CDR1 is SQVTM, CDR2 ANQGSEA, per germline.

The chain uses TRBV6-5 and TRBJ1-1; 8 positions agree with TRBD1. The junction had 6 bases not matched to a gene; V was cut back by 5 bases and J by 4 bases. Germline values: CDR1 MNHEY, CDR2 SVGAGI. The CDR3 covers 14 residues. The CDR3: CASSGNRGVTEAFF. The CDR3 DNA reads TGTGCCAGCAGTGGTAACAGGGGGGTCACTGAAGCTTTCTTT.

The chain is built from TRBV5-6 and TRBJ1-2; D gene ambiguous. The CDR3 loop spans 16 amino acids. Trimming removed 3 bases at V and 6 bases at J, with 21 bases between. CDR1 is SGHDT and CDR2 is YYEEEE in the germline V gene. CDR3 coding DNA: TGTGCCAGCAGCTGGGCGCCGCGGGGAGCAGGCGATGGCTACACCTTC. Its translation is CASSWAPRGAGDGYTF. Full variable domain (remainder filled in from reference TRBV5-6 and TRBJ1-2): DAGVTQSPTHLIKTRGQQVTLRCSPKSGHDTVSWYQQALGQGPQFIFQYYEEEERQRGNFPDRFSGHQFPNYSSELNVNALLLGDSALYLCASSWAPRGAGDGYTFGSGTRLTVV.

CDR3 DNA: TGTGCCAGCAGCTTCAGCGGGAGTGGGTCCTACGAGCAGTACTTC. Its translation: CASSFSGSGSYEQYF. V gene TRBV7-9 combines with J gene TRBJ2-5; 8 nucleotides line up with TRBD2. The end of the DNA fits TRBJ2-7 better, so the J call may be wrong. Germline loops: CDR1 SEHNR, CDR2 FQNEAQ (reference sequence). The CDR3 spans 15 residues.

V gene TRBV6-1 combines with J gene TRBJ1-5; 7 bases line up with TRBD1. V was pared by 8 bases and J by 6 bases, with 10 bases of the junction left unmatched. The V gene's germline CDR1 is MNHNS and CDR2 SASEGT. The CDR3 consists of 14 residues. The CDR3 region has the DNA TGTGCCAGCGTAACAGGGGAACGTGGTCAGCCCCAGCATTTT. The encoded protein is CASVTGERGQPQHF.

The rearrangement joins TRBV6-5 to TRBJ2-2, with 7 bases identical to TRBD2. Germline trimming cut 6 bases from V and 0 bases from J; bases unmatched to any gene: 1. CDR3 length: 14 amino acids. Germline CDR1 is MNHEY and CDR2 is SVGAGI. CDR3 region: CASRTSANTGELFF. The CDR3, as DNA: TGTGCCAGCAGAACTAGCGCGAACACCGGGGAGCTGTTTTTT.

The CDR3 region is CASGSSYEQYF. The DNA of the CDR3 is TGTGCCAGCGGCTCCTCCTACGAGCAGTACTTC. The chain has TRBV28 and TRBJ2-7; D gene uncertain. V was cut by 8 bases and J by 0 bases, with 5 bases left in between. The germline V gene encodes CDR1 MDHEN and CDR2 SYDVKM. The CDR3 covers 11 residues.

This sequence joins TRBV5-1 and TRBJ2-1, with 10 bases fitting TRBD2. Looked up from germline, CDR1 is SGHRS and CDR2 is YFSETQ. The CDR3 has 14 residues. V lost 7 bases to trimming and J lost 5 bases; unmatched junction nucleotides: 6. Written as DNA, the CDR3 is TGCGCCAGCCGGGGACTAGCGTCAGACAATGAGCAGTTCTTC. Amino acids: CASRGLASDNEQFF.

CDR3 nucleotides: TGTGCCAGCAGCCAATACCTAGCGGGAGCCAACGAGCAGTACTTC. Translation gives CASSQYLAGANEQYF. The genes are TRBV14 and TRBJ2-7; 10 bases are shared with TRBD2. The germline V gene encodes CDR1 SGHDN and CDR2 FVKESK. This CDR3 spans 15 amino acids. Unmatched junction bases numbered 6, after V lost 2 bases and J lost 5 bases.

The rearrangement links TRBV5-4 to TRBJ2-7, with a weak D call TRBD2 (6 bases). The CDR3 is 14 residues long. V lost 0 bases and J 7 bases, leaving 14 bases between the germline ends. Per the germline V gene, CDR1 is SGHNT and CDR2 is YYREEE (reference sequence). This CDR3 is CASSLASGVEEQYF. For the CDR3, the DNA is TGTGCCAGCAGCTTGGCTTCGGGGGTTGAGGAGCAGTACTTC.

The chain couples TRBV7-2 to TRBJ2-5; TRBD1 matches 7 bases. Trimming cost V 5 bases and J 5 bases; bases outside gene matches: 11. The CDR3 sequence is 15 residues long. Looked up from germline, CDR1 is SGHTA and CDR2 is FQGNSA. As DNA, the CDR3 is TGTGCCAGCAGCACAACCGGGACAGCCTGGGAGACCCAGTACTTC. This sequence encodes CASSTTGTAWETQYF. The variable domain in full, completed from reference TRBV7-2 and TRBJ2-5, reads GAGVSQSPSNKVTEKGKDVELRCDPISGHTALYWYRQSLGQGLEFLIYFQGNSAPDKSGLPSDRFSAERTGGSVSTLTIQRTQQEDSAVYLCASSTTGTAWETQYFGPGTRLLVL.

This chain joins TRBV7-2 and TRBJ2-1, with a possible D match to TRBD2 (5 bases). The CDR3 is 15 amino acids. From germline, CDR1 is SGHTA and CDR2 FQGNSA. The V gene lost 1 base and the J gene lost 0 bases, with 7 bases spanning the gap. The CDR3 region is CASSLGRPSYNEQFF. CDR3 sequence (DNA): TGTGCCAGCAGCTTAGGGAGGCCCTCCTACAATGAGCAGTTCTTC.